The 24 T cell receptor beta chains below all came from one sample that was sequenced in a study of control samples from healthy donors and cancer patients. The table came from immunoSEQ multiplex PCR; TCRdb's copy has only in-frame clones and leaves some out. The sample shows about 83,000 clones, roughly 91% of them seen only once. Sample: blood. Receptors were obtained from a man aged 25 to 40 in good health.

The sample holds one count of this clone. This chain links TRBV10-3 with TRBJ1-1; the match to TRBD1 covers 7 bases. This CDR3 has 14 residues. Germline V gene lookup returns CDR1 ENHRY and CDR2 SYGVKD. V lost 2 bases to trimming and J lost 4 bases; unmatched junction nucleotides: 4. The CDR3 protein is CAISEPPGGTEAFF. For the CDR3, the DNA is TGTGCCATCAGTGAGCCTCCAGGGGGCACTGAAGCTTTCTTT.

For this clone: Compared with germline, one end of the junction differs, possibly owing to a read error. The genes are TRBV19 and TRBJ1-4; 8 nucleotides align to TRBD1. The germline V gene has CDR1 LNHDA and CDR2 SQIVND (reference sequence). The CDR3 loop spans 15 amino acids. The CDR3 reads CAGSIRDRSREKLFF. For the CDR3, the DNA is TGTGCCGGTAGTATACGGGACAGGTCGCGGGAAAAACTGTTTTTT.

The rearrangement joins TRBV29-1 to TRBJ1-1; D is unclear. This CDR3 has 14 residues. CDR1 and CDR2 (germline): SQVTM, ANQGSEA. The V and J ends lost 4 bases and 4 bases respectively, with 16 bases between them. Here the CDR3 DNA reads TGCAGCGTTGGTTCTCGGCAGGTGGGCACTGAAGCTTTCTTT. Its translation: CSVGSRQVGTEAFF.

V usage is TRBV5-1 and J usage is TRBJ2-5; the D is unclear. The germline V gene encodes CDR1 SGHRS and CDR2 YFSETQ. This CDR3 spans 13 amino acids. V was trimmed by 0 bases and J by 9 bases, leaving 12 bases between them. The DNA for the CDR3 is TGCGCCAGCAGCTTGGCCGCGCGGTCGGCCCAGTACTTC. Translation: CASSLAARSAQYF.

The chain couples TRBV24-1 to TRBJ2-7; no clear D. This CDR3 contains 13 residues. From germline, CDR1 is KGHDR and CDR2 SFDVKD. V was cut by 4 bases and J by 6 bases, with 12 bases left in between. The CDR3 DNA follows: TGTGCCACCAGTGACCCCTCGAAAGTCGAGCAGTACTTC. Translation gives CATSDPSKVEQYF.

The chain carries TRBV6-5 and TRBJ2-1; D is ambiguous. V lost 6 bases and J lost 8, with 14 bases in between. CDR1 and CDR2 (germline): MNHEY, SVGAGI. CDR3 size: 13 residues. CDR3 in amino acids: CASSGLLPDEQFF. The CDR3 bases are TGTGCCAGCAGCGGGTTACTACCTGATGAGCAGTTCTTC.

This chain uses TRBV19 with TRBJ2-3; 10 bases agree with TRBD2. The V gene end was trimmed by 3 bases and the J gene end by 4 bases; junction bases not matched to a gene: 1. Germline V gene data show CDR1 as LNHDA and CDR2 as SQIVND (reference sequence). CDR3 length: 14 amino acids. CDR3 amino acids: CASSMLAGADTQYF. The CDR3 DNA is TGTGCCAGTAGTATGCTAGCGGGGGCAGATACGCAGTATTTT.

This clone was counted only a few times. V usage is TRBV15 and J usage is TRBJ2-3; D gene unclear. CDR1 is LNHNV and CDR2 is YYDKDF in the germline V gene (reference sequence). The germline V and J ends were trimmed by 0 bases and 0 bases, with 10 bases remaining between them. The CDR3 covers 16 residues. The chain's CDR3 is CATSRDLWGSTDTQYF. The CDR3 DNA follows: TGTGCCACCAGCAGAGATCTTTGGGGAAGCACAGATACGCAGTATTTT.

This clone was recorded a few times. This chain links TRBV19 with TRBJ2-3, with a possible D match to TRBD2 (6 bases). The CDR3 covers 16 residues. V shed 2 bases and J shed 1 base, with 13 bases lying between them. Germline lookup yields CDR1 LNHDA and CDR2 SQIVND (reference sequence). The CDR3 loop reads CASSIQARGGTDTQYF. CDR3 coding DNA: TGTGCCAGTAGTATACAGGCGCGGGGCGGCACAGATACGCAGTATTTT.

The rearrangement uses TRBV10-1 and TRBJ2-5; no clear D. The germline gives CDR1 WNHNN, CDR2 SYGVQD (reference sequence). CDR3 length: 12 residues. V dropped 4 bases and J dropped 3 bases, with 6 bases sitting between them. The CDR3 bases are TGCGCCAGCAGTGCCACAAAAGAGACCCAGTACTTC. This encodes CASSATKETQYF.

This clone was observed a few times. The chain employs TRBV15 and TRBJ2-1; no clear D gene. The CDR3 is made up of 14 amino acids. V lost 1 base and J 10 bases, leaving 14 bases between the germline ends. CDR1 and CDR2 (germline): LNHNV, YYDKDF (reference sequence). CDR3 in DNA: TGTGCCACCAGCAGAGGGGCTACCGTTTCGGAGCAGTTCTTC. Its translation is CATSRGATVSEQFF.

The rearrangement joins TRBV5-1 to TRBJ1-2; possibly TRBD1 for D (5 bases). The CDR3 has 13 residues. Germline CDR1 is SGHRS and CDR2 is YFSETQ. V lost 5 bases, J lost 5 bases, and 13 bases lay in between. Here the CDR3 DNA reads TGCGCCAGCAGGCCCGTGGGGGGGTATGGCTACACCTTC. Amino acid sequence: CASRPVGGYGYTF.

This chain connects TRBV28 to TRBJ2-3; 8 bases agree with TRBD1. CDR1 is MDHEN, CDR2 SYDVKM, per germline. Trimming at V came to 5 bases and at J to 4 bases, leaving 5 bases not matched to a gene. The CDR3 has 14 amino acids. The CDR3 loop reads CASSGGTGPDTQYF. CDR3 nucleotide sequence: TGTGCCAGCAGTGGGGGGACAGGCCCAGATACGCAGTATTTT.

CDR3 in amino acids: CASSRDFTDTQYF. CDR3 bases: TGCGCCAGCAGCCGGGACTTCACAGATACGCAGTATTTT. The chain recombines TRBV10-2 with TRBJ2-3, with a weak D call TRBD2 (6 bases). The germline V and J ends were trimmed by 6 bases and 2 bases, with 9 bases remaining between them. Per germline, CDR1 WSHSY and CDR2 SAAADI. This CDR3 spans 13 amino acids.

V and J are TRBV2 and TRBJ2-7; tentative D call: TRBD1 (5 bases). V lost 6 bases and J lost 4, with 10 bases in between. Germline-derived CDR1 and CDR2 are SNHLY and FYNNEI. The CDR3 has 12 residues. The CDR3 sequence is CASRTGRYEQYF. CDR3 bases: TGTGCCAGCAGAACAGGCCGATACGAGCAGTACTTC.

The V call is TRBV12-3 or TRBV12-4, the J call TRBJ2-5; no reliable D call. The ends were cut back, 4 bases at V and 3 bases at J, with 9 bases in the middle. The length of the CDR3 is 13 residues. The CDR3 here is CASSWIHEETQYF. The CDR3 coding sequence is TGTGCCAGCAGTTGGATCCATGAAGAGACCCAGTACTTC.

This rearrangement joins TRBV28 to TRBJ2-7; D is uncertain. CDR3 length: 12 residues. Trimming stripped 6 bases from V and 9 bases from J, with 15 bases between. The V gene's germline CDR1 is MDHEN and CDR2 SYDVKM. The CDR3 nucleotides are TGTGCCAGCAGCCCTCCCGCCCGCGGGCAGTACTTC. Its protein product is CASSPPARGQYF.

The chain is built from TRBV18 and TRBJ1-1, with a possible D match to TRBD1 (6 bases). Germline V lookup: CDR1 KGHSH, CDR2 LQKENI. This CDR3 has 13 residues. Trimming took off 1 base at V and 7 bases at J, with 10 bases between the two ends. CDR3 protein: CASSPLIQGEAFF. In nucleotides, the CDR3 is TGTGCCAGCTCACCACTCATACAGGGTGAAGCTTTCTTT. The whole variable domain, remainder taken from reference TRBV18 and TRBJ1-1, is NAGVMQNPRHLVRRRGQEARLRCSPMKGHSHVYWYRQLPEEGLKFMVYLQKENIIDESGMPKERFSAEFPKEGPSILRIQQVVRGDSAAYFCASSPLIQGEAFFGQGTRLTVV.

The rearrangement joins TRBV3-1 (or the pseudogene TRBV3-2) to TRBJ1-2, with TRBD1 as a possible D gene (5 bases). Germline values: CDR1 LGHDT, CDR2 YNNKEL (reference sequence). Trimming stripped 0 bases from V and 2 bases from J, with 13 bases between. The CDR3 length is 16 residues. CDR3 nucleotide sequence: TGTGCCAGCAGCCAAGAAGACGGCAGGACAAACTATGGCTACACCTTC. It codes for CASSQEDGRTNYGYTF.

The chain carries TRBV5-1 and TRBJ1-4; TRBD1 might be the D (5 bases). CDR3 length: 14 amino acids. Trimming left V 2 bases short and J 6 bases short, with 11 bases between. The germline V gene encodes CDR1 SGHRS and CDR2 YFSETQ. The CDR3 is CASSFGGNDEKLFF. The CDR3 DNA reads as TGCGCCAGCAGCTTTGGGGGGAACGATGAAAAACTGTTTTTT. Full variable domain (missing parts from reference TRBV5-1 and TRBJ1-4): KAGVTQTPRYLIKTRGQQVTLSCSPISGHRSVSWYQQTPGQGLQFLFEYFSETQRNKGNFPGRFSGRQFSNSRSEMNVSTLELGDSALYLCASSFGGNDEKLFFGSGTQLSVL.

DNA for the CDR3: TGTGCCAGCACCATCGGAGGGATCGGAGGCACAGATACGCAGTATTTT. The encoded protein is CASTIGGIGGTDTQYF. The chain couples TRBV28 to TRBJ2-3, with D tentatively TRBD2 (6 bases). V lost 7 bases and J 1 base, leaving 18 bases between the germline ends. CDR3 size: 16 residues. Looked up from germline, CDR1 is MDHEN and CDR2 is SYDVKM.

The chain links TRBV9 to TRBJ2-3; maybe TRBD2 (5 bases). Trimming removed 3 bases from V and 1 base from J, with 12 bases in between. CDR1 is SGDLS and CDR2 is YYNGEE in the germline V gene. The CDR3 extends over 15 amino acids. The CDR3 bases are TGTGCCAGCAGCGGTCTCGGGGTAGGCACAGATACGCAGTATTTT. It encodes CASSGLGVGTDTQYF. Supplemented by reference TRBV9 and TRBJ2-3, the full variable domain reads DSGVTQTPKHLITATGQRVTLRCSPRSGDLSVYWYQQSLDQGLQFLIQYYNGEERAKGNILERFSAQQFPDLHSELNLSSLELGDSALYFCASSGLGVGTDTQYFGPGTRLTVL.

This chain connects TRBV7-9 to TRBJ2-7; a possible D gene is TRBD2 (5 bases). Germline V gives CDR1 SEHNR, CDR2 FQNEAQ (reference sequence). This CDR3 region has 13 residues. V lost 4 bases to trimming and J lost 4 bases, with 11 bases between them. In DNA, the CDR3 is TGTGCCAGCAGCTCTAGCCCGATGTACGAGCAGTACTTC. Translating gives CASSSSPMYEQYF.

The CDR3 nucleotides read TGTGCCAGCAGCTTGCCGAACACAGATACGCAGTATTTT. It encodes CASSLPNTDTQYF. The chain employs TRBV5-4 and TRBJ2-3; D not resolved. This CDR3 is 13 amino acids long. Germline values: CDR1 SGHNT, CDR2 YYREEE (reference sequence). V dropped 1 base and J dropped 2 bases, with 5 bases sitting between them.